This T cell receptor beta chain derives from a study of identifying expanded T cells in peripheral blood. Study-wide results and limits: Technical replicates showed about 1.1 changed clones; approximately 2 weeks 15 to 20; four weeks 19. Two-week clone count variance significantly increased as total template count grew.

No infections or other immune events were documented during collection. The data were produced by immunoSEQ multiplex PCR, yet TCRdb's version contains in-frame clones alone and is incomplete. There are 51,000 or so clones in the sample; approximately 79% occur only once, and roughly 15% lies in the top ten. In the case of this clone: What it binds is not known.

In germline, CDR1 is LGHNA, CDR2 YSLEER. V was cut by 0 bases and J by 4 bases, with 15 bases left in between. The CDR3 has 16 residues. The sequenced sample was blood. This clonotype originated in a person between 18 and 75 years old in good health. The rearrangement joins TRBV4-3 to TRBJ1-1; no firm D call. The CDR3 protein is CASSQDTAPQGTEAFF. The CDR3 DNA follows: TGCGCCAGCAGCCAAGATACAGCGCCTCAAGGCACTGAAGCTTTCTTT.